This T cell receptor (beta chain) was captured in a study of CD8 T cells in Susac syndrome. Findings and limits, study-wide: That the number of individuals in its TCR sequencing and HLA analysis was relatively small was acknowledged by the study.

In germline, CDR1 is MGHRA, CDR2 YSYEKL. Trimming took off 4 bases at V and 1 base at J, with 13 bases between the two ends. The CDR3 contains 15 residues. On this clonotype itself: The antigen remains undetermined.

Purification of the CD8+ and CD4+ T cells relied on negative isolation, and TEMRA cells underwent FACS enrichment. The RNA, about 0.45 to 1 ug, was put through reverse transcription using random hexamers. TCRdb independently ran MiXCR on the immunoSEQ multiplex PCR reads; one entry per CDR3 protein. The sample contains 200,000 or so distinct CDR3 sequences, about 95% of which appear only once. This sequence originates from a human donor with multiple sclerosis. Sequencing was done on a sample of CD4+ T cells from PBMCs. The chain is built from TRBV4-1 and TRBJ2-5; tentatively, D is TRBD1 (5 bases). The CDR3 loop is CASSRYRSPQETQYF. Written as DNA, the CDR3 is TGCGCCAGCAGCCGTTACAGGTCCCCCCAAGAGACCCAGTACTTC.